The rows below give T cell receptor beta chains drawn from one sample of a study of radiotherapy plus CTLA-4 blockade in lung cancer. Measured with immunoSEQ multiplex PCR; TCRdb has only the in-frame clones, and not every one. This sample has about 28,000 clones, with 65% to 80% found just once. This material consisted of peripheral blood, taken from a patient treated with radiotherapy plus ipilimumab. These receptors all come from a human donor with non-small cell lung cancer who had stable disease on radiotherapy plus ipilimumab. Both conserved end residues are part of each CDR3. The D gene is left open where the match is weak. Size tells how often a clone was seen (once, few, many) or the class of an expanded clone, and some rows leave it out.

size: .
D: .
V: TRBV25-1
J: TRBJ1-1
CDR3: CASSSPGGRGNTEAFF
DNA: TGTGCCAGCAGTTCACCTGGGGGCAGGGGAAACACTGAAGCTTTCTTT

size: few
D: .
V: TRBV4-1
J: TRBJ2-2
CDR3: CASSHTGPGVTGELFF
DNA: TGCGCCAGCAGCCACACAGGGCCTGGAGTCACCGGGGAGCTGTTTTTT

size: .
D: .
V: TRBV6-6
J: TRBJ1-1
CDR3: CASSPASGNTEAFF
DNA: TGTGCCAGCAGCCCTGCTTCAGGGAACACTGAAGCTTTCTTT

size: once
D: .
V: TRBV7-9
J: TRBJ1-1
CDR3: CASSSLGAEAFF
DNA: TGTGCCAGCAGCTCGCTCGGAGCTGAAGCTTTCTTT

size: .
D: .
V: TRBV18
J: TRBJ1-6
CDR3: CASSPEVWDSPLHF
DNA: TGTGCCAGCTCACCGGAGGTATGGGATTCACCCCTCCACTTT

size: .
D: .
V: TRBV4-2
J: TRBJ1-2
CDR3: CASSQDLGRGRDYGYTF
DNA: TGTGCCAGCAGCCAAGATTTGGGCAGGGGTCGGGACTATGGCTACACCTTC

size: .
D: .
V: TRBV6-5
J: TRBJ1-2
CDR3: CASSWTDQRGHYTF
DNA: TGTGCCAGCAGTTGGACAGACCAACGGGGACACTACACCTTC

size: .
D: .
V: TRBV6-1
J: TRBJ1-5
CDR3: CASSERLQGSNQPQHF
DNA: TGTGCCAGCAGTGAGAGATTACAGGGTAGCAATCAGCCCCAGCATTTT

size: .
D: .
V: TRBV6-5
J: TRBJ2-6
CDR3: CASSPRGAGANVLTF
DNA: TGTGCCAGCAGCCCCCGGGGGGCCGGGGCCAACGTCCTGACTTTC

size: .
D: .
V: TRBV4-1
J: TRBJ1-3
CDR3: CASSQGQALSGNTIYF
DNA: TGCGCCAGCAGCCAAGGTCAGGCGCTCTCTGGAAACACCATATATTTT

size: few
D: TRBD1
V: TRBV7-2
J: TRBJ1-6
CDR3: CASSLSRGQVGSVHF
DNA: TGTGCCAGCAGCTTAAGTAGGGGACAGGTGGGATCGGTCCACTTT

size: .
D: .
V: TRBV28
J: TRBJ1-2
CDR3: CASSLRASGGYTF
DNA: TGTGCCAGCAGTTTAAGAGCCTCTGGGGGCTACACCTTC

size: .
D: .
V: TRBV25-1
J: TRBJ1-1
CDR3: CASSIQGRDTEAFF
DNA: TGTGCCAGCAGTATACAGGGTAGGGACACTGAAGCTTTCTTT

size: .
D: .
V: TRBV6-6
J: TRBJ2-1
CDR3: CASSYSIRGSYNEQFF
DNA: TGTGCCAGCAGTTACTCGATACGGGGCTCCTACAATGAGCAGTTCTTC

size: .
D: TRBD1
V: TRBV19
J: TRBJ1-5
CDR3: CASSAGQGWHQPQHF
DNA: TGTGCCAGTAGTGCCGGACAGGGCTGGCATCAGCCCCAGCATTTT

size: .
D: .
V: TRBV9
J: TRBJ1-1
CDR3: CASSVGGGPEAFF
DNA: TGTGCCAGCAGCGTAGGGGGGGGCCCCGAAGCCTTCTTT

size: .
D: .
V: TRBV4-2
J: TRBJ1-2
CDR3: CASSQEELDRRGYTF
DNA: TGTGCCAGCAGCCAAGAGGAATTGGACCGGAGGGGCTACACCTTC

size: once
D: .
V: TRBV7-2
J: TRBJ1-4
CDR3: CASSRYTNEKLFF
DNA: TGTGCCAGCAGCCGGTACACCAATGAAAAACTGTTTTTT

size: .
D: .
V: TRBV7-2
J: TRBJ1-1
CDR3: CASSRSGAMNTEAFF
DNA: TGTGCCAGCAGCCGATCTGGGGCGATGAACACTGAAGCTTTCTTT

size: .
D: .
V: TRBV5-8
J: TRBJ1-2
CDR3: CASSLGLALRDYGYTF
DNA: TGTGCCAGCAGCTTGGGCTTGGCCCTACGGGACTATGGCTACACCTTC

size: once
D: TRBD1
V: TRBV15
J: TRBJ1-4
CDR3: CATSRGGQGEKLFF
DNA: TGTGCCACCAGCAGAGGGGGACAGGGAGAAAAACTGTTTTTT

size: .
D: .
V: TRBV7-6
J: TRBJ1-1
CDR3: CASSEDSVKAFF
DNA: TGTGCCAGCAGCGAAGACAGTGTTAAGGCTTTCTTT

size: .
D: .
V: TRBV7-2
J: TRBJ2-1
CDR3: CASSGRGGGHNEQFF
DNA: TGTGCCAGCAGCGGAAGGGGGGGAGGCCACAATGAGCAGTTCTTC

size: .
D: TRBD1
V: TRBV2
J: TRBJ1-5
CDR3: CASSEGRQGYQPQHF
DNA: TGTGCCAGCAGTGAGGGCCGACAGGGTTATCAGCCCCAGCATTTT

size: .
D: TRBD1
V: TRBV12-5
J: TRBJ1-1
CDR3: CASGLVRGGQGVTEAFF
DNA: TGTGCTAGTGGTTTGGTACGGGGGGGACAGGGAGTCACTGAAGCTTTCTTT

size: .
D: .
V: TRBV19
J: TRBJ2-3
CDR3: CASSIGEPVSTDTQYF
DNA: TGTGCCAGTAGTATTGGGGAACCAGTGAGCACAGATACGCAGTATTTT